This T cell receptor (beta chain) was sequenced for a study of blood T cell repertoires in COVID-19. Study as a whole: The study drew acute and convalescent COVID-19 samples from the United States, Italy and Spain. From T cells, B-cell-depleted T cells, or PBMCs came the material, which was cDNA or gDNA.

The germline CDR1 and CDR2 sequences are SGHTA and FQGNSA. J was trimmed by 4 bases and V by 1 base; bases with no gene match: 9. CDR3 length equals 17 residues. In the original workflow: The assay estimated nucleated cells by amplifying reference gene primers. TCRdb's copy holds only in-frame clones and misses some; the assay was immunoSEQ multiplex PCR. D and trimming come from the DNA, and the V and J calls and clone size come from that table. The sample carries 200,000 to 250,000 clones, 75% to 90% recorded once. The clonotype was recovered from a man aged 55 to 69 who had recovered from COVID-19. The rearrangement joins TRBV7-2 to TRBJ2-5; TRBD2 matches at 10 bases. The sample consisted of peripheral blood. CDR3 sequence: CASSLGSSGRASETQYF. CDR3 DNA: TGTGCCAGCAGCTTAGGGTCAAGCGGGAGGGCCTCAGAGACCCAGTACTTC.